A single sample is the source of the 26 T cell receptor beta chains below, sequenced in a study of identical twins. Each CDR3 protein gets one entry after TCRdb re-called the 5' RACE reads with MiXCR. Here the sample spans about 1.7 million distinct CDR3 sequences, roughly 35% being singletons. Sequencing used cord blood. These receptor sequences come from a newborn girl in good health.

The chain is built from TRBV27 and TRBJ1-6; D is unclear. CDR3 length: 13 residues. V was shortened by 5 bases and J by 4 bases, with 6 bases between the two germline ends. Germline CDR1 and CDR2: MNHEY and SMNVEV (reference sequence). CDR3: CASSPVYNSPLHF. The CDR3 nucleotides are TGTGCCAGCAGTCCGGTTTATAATTCACCCCTCCACTTT.

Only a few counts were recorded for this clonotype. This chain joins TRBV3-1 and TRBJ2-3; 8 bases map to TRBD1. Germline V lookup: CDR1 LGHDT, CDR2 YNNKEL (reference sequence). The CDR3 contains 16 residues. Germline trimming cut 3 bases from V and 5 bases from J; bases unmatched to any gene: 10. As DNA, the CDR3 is TGTGCCAGCAGCCACCAGACAGGGGCCGCGGGAGATACGCAGTATTTT. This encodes CASSHQTGAAGDTQYF.

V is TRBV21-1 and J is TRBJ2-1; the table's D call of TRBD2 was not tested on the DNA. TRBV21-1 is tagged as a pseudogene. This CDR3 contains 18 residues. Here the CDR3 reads CASSQTLGGLAGVNEQFF. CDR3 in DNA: TGTGCCAGCAGTCAGACGTTGGGGGGACTAGCGGGGGTGAATGAGCAGTTCTTC.

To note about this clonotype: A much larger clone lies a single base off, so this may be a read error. The chain's CDR3 is CASSLTSGRANEQYF. For the CDR3, the DNA is TGCGCCAGCAGCTTGACTAGCGGGAGGGCCAATGAGCAGTACTTC. The chain has TRBV5-1 and TRBJ2-5; 13 nucleotides align to TRBD2. Looked up from germline, CDR1 is SGHRS and CDR2 is YFSETQ. This CDR3 spans 15 amino acids. The V gene end was trimmed by 1 base and the J gene end by 11 bases; junction bases not matched to a gene: 8.

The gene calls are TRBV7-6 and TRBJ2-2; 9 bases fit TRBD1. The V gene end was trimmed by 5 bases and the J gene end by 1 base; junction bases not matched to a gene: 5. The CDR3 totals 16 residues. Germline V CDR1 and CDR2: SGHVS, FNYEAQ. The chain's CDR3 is CASSPRTGENTGELFF. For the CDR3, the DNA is TGTGCCAGCAGCCCGCGGACAGGGGAGAACACCGGGGAGCTGTTTTTT. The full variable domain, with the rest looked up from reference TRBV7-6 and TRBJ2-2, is GAGVSQSPRYKVTKRGQDVALRCDPISGHVSLYWYRQALGQGPEFLTYFNYEAQQDKSGLPNDRFSAERPEGSISTLTIQRTEQRDSAMYRCASSPRTGENTGELFFGEGSRLTVL.

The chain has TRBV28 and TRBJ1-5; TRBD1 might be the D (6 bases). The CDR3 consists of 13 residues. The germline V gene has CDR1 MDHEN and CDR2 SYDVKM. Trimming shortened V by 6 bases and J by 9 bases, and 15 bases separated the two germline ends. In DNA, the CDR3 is TGTGCCAGCAGAGGACGGGGGCGTCGGCCCCAGCATTTT. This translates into CASRGRGRRPQHF.

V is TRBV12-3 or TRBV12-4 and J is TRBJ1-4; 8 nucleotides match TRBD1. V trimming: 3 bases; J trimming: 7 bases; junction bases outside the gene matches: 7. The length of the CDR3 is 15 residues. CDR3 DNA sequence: TGTGCCAGCAGTTTGGGTGGCAGGGGGCCTGAAAAACTGTTTTTT. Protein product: CASSLGGRGPEKLFF.

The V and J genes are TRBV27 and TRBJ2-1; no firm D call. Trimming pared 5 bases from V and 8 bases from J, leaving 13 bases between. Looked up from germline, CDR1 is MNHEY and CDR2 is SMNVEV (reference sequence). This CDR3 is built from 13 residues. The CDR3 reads CASSHGEGDEQFF. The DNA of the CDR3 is TGTGCCAGCAGTCACGGTGAAGGCGATGAGCAGTTCTTC.

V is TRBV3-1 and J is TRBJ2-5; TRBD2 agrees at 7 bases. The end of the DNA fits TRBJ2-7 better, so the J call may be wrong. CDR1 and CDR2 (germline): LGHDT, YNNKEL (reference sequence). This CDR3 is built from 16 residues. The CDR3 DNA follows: TGTGCCAGCAGCCCCCGTCTAGCGGAAATCTCCTACGAGCAGTACTTC. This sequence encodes CASSPRLAEISYEQYF.

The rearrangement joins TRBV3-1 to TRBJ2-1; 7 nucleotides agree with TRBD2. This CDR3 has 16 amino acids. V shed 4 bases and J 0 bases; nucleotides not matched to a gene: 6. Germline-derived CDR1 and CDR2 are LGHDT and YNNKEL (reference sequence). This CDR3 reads CASSLSRGTSYNEQFF. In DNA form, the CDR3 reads TGTGCCAGCAGCCTTTCGCGGGGGACCTCCTACAATGAGCAGTTCTTC.

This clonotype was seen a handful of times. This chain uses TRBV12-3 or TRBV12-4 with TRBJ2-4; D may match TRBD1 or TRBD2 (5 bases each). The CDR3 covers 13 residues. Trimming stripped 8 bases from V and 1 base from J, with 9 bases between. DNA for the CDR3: TGTGCCAGCTGCCGGGACGCCAAAAACATTCAGTACTTC. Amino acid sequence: CASCRDAKNIQYF.

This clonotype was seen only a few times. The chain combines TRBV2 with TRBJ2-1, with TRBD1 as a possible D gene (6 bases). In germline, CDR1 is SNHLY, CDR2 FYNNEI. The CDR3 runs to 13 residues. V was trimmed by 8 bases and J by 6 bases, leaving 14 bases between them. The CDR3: CASLTGFTNEQFF. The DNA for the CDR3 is TGTGCCAGCCTAACAGGGTTTACCAATGAGCAGTTCTTC.

The CDR3 loop reads CASSEEGQWAIANYGYTF. Written as DNA, the CDR3 is TGTGCCAGCAGTGAAGAGGGACAGTGGGCCATAGCTAACTATGGCTACACCTTC. The V call is TRBV2, the J call TRBJ1-2, with 7 nucleotides matching TRBD1. Trimming took 1 base from V and 0 from J; bases not matched to a gene: 11. Germline V gene lookup returns CDR1 SNHLY and CDR2 FYNNEI. There are 18 residues in the CDR3.

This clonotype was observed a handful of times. The CDR3 loop reads CAISESTQPGTYGYTF. CDR3 coding DNA: TGTGCCATCAGTGAGTCGACTCAGCCAGGGACCTATGGCTACACCTTC. The rearrangement uses TRBV10-3 and TRBJ1-2; a weak D match, TRBD1 (5 bases). CDR3 length: 16 residues. Germline loops: CDR1 ENHRY, CDR2 SYGVKD. Trimming took 0 bases from V and 4 from J, leaving 15 bases between them.

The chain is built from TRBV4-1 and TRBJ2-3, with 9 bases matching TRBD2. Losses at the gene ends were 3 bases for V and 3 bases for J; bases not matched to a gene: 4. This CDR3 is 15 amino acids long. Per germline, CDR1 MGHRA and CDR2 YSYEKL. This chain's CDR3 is CASSHRREGTDTQYF. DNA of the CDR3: TGCGCCAGCAGCCACCGGCGGGAGGGTACAGATACGCAGTATTTT.

The chain's CDR3 is CASSNTHRAGYEQYF. As DNA, the CDR3 is TGTGCCAGCAGTAATACCCACAGGGCAGGGTACGAGCAGTACTTC. The chain joins TRBV6-1 to TRBJ2-7; D might be TRBD1 (6 bases). Per germline, CDR1 MNHNS and CDR2 SASEGT. Trimming removed 5 bases at V and 4 bases at J, with 18 bases between. The CDR3 consists of 15 residues.

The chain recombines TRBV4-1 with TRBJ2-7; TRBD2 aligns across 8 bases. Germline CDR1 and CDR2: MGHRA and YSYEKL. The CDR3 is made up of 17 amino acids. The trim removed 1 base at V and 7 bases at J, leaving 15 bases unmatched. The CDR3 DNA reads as TGCGCCAGCAGCCAAGTTCGACGGGGGGGCCGCTACAATGAGCAGTACTTC. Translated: CASSQVRRGGRYNEQYF.

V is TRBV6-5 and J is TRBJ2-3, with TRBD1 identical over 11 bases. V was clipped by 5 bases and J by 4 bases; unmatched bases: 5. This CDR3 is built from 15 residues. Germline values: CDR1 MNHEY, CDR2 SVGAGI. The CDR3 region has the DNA TGTGCCAGCAGTCAGTCGGACAGGGGGCCAGATACGCAGTATTTT. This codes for CASSQSDRGPDTQYF.

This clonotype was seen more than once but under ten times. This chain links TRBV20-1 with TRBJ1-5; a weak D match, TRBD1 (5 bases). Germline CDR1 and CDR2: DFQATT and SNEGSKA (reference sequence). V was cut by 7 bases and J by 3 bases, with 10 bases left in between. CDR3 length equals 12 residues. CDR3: CSGGILNQPQHF. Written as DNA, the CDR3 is TGCAGTGGGGGCATCCTCAATCAGCCCCAGCATTTT.

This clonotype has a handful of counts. In DNA form, the CDR3 reads TGTGCCAGCAGCCCAGGAAAGGGAGAGACCCAGTACTTC. Protein product: CASSPGKGETQYF. This chain joins TRBV7-2 and TRBJ2-5; no clear D. V lost 5 bases, J lost 4 bases, and 11 bases lay in between. The CDR3 sequence is 13 residues long. Germline values: CDR1 SGHTA, CDR2 FQGNSA.

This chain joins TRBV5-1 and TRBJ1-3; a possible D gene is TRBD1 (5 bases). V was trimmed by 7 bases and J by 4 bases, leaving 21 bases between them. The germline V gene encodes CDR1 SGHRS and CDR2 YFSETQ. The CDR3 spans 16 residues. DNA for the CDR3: TGCGCCAGCGCCCCGGGGCCTTACGCGGCCGGAAACACCATATATTTT. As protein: CASAPGPYAAGNTIYF.

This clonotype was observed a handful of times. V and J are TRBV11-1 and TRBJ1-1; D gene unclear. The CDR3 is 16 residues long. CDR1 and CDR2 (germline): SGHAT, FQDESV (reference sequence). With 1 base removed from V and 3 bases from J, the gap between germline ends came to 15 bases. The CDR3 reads CASSLVAPGPYTEAFF. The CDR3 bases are TGTGCCAGCAGCTTAGTGGCCCCGGGCCCTTACACTGAAGCTTTCTTT.

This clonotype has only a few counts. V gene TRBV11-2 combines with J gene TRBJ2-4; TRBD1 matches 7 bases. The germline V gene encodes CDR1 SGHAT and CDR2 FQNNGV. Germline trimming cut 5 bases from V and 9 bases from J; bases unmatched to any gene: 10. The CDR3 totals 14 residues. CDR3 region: CASSISRGIGIQYF. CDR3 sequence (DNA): TGTGCCAGCAGCATATCCAGGGGGATTGGCATTCAGTACTTC. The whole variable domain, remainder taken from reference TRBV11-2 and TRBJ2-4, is EAGVAQSPRYKIIEKRQSVAFWCNPISGHATLYWYQQILGQGPKLLIQFQNNGVVDDSQLPKDRFSAERLKGVDSTLKIQPAKLEDSAVYLCASSISRGIGIQYFGAGTRLSVL.

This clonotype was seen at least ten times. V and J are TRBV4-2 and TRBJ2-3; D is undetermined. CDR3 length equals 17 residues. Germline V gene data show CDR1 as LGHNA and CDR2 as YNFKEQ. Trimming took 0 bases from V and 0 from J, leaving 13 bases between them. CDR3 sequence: CASSQDGRPSSTDTQYF. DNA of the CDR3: TGTGCCAGCAGCCAAGACGGAAGGCCGTCTAGCACAGATACGCAGTATTTT.

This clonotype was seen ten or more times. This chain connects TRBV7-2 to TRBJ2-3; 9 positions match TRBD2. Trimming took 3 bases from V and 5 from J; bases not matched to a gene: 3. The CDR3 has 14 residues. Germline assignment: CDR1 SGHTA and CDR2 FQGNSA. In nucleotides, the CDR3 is TGTGCCAGCAGCTTTAGCGGGAGTGGAGATACGCAGTATTTT. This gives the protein CASSFSGSGDTQYF.

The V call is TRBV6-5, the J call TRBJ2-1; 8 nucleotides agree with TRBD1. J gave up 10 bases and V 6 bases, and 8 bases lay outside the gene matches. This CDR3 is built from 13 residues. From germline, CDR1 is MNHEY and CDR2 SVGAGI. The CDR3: CASRSTGVYEQFF. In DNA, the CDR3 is TGTGCCAGCAGGTCGACAGGGGTCTACGAGCAGTTCTTC.